The rows below give T cell receptor beta chains drawn from one sample of a study of pediatric ulcerative colitis. Repertoires were generated with immunoSEQ multiplex PCR, while TCRdb's copy carries only in-frame clones and drops some. The table includes roughly 23,000 clones, around 64% detected once. The sample consisted of gut tissue. The receptors were gathered from a boy between 10 and 17 years old with severe ulcerative colitis. CDR3s include the opening cysteine and the closing phenylalanine or tryptophan. A D gene is named only where the DNA matches it firmly. Clone size, where shown, is once, few, many, or a class for clones that have expanded.

J,D,size,V,DNA,CDR3
TRBJ1-2,TRBD1,-,TRBV10-3,TGTGCCATCAGTGAGGACAGGGGAATTCTTGGCTACACCTTC,CAISEDRGILGYTF
TRBJ2-7,TRBD1,-,TRBV27,TGTGCCAGCAGTTTCAGAGACAGGGCTGGCTCCTACGAGCAGTACTTC,CASSFRDRAGSYEQYF
TRBJ1-2,-,few,TRBV19,TGTGCCAGTAGTTCCACAGGGTTGGTTTCGGGCTACACCTTC,CASSSTGLVSGYTF
TRBJ1-1,-,-,TRBV20-1,TGCAGTGCCGAGGAGGTGACCGCTTTCTTT,CSAEEVTAFF
TRBJ1-5,TRBD1,-,TRBV25-1,TGTGCCAGCAGTCTCGGGACAGGGAACCAGCCCCAGCATTTT,CASSLGTGNQPQHF
TRBJ1-4,-,-,TRBV6-6,TGTGCCAGCAGGTGGGCAGCAACTAATGAAAAACTGTTTTTT,CASRWAATNEKLFF
TRBJ2-1,TRBD1,-,TRBV7-9,TGTGCCAGCAGCTTCTGGGACAGCCGTGAGCAGTTCTTC,CASSFWDSREQFF
TRBJ1-2,-,-,TRBV7-9,TGTGCCAGCAGCTTAAGGTTTCCCGGCCAAATTCATGGCTACACCTTC,CASSLRFPGQIHGYTF
TRBJ1-1,TRBD1,few,TRBV6-5,TGTGCCAGCAGCCGATCAGGGGGTAATGCTGAAGCTTTCTTT,CASSRSGGNAEAFF
TRBJ1-1,-,-,TRBV6-5,TGTGCCAGCAGTTATAGGACTATGAACACTGAAGCTTTCTTT,CASSYRTMNTEAFF
TRBJ2-5,-,-,TRBV5-4,TGTGCCACCCGGTTCGGGGGCCAAGAGACCCAGTACTTC,CATRFGGQETQYF
TRBJ2-7,-,-,TRBV6-5,TGTGCCAGCAGAACAGAGCGTTTGGGTTACGAGCAGTACTTC,CASRTERLGYEQYF
TRBJ1-1,-,-,TRBV6-5,TGTGCCAGCAGTCGTCACCTGGGAGGCACTGAAGCTTTCTTT,CASSRHLGGTEAFF
TRBJ2-2,-,-,TRBV6-5,TGTGCCAGCAGTCAAAGTGGGACCGGGGAGCTGTTTTTT,CASSQSGTGELFF
TRBJ1-1,TRBD1,few,TRBV6-1,TGTGCCAGCAGTGAATTCAGGGGGCGCAACACTGAAGCTTTCTTT,CASSEFRGRNTEAFF
TRBJ2-7,TRBD2,-,TRBV30,TGTGCCTGGAGGCAAGTGGGACTAGCGGGTTCCCTGCAGTACTTC,CAWRQVGLAGSLQYF
TRBJ2-5,TRBD2,-,TRBV7-2,TGTGCCAGCAGCCCGTCGACTAGCGGGGGGTCCCCTAACTTC,CASSPSTSGGSPNF
TRBJ2-1,-,few,TRBV6-6,TGTGCCAGCAGTTACTCCCTAACCTACAATGAGCAGTTCTTC,CASSYSLTYNEQFF
TRBJ1-1,-,-,TRBV6-1,TGTGCCAGCAGTGAACAGACAAACACTGAAGCTTTCTTT,CASSEQTNTEAFF
TRBJ2-1,TRBD2,once,TRBV4-2,TGTGCCAGCAGCCAAGAGTGCGGGAGCTCCTACAATGAGCAGTTCTTC,CASSQECGSSYNEQFF
TRBJ1-1,TRBD1,-,TRBV9,TGTGCCAGCAGCAAAGGACAGGAGAACACTGAAGCTTTCTTT,CASSKGQENTEAFF
TRBJ2-7,-,-,TRBV13,TGTGCCAGCAGCCCCAAACCCTTCTACGAGCAGTACTTC,CASSPKPFYEQYF
TRBJ1-2,TRBD1,once,TRBV6-6,TGTGCCAGCAGTGCCCCACAGGGGCCCACATATGGCTACACCTTC,CASSAPQGPTYGYTF
TRBJ2-3,TRBD1,-,TRBV7-3,TGTGCCAGCAGCTCTCGAGGACAGGGGAGTACAGATACGCAGTATTTT,CASSSRGQGSTDTQYF
TRBJ1-6,TRBD1,-,TRBV18,TGTGCCAGCTCACGCAAGATGGGACAGGGTGATGTACCCCTCCACTTT,CASSRKMGQGDVPLHF
TRBJ1-1,-,-,TRBV19,TGTTCGGAGAACACTGAAGCTTTCTTT,CSENTEAFF
TRBJ1-4,TRBD1,-,TRBV6-4,TGTGCCAGCAGTGACTCGAACCGGGACAGGGGCTTGGAAAAACTGTTTTTT,CASSDSNRDRGLEKLFF
TRBJ1-4,TRBD1,few,TRBV28,TGTGCCAGCAGTCCCGGGACAGTAGGTGAAAAACTGTTTTTT,CASSPGTVGEKLFF
TRBJ1-5,TRBD1,few,TRBV29-1,TGCAGCGTTCTGACAGGGGGTCGTCAGCCCCAGCATTTT,CSVLTGGRQPQHF
TRBJ1-1,-,-,TRBV4-3,TGCGCCAGCAGCCAGGTCGGAGTATTCACTGAAGCTTTCTTT,CASSQVGVFTEAFF
TRBJ1-3,-,-,TRBV9,TGTGCCAGCAGCGTAGATCTTGACGCTGGCTCTGGAAACACCATATATTTT,CASSVDLDAGSGNTIYF
TRBJ2-3,-,-,TRBV4-3,TGCGCCAGCAGCCCAACAGGGGATACGCAGTATTTT,CASSPTGDTQYF
TRBJ2-5,TRBD1,few,TRBV5-8,TGTGCCAGCAGCTTGGCCCCTACTGGACAGGGGAGCAAGACCCAGTACTTC,CASSLAPTGQGSKTQYF
TRBJ1-6,-,-,TRBV30,TGTGCCTGGAGTGTACTTTCACCCCTCCACTTT,CAWSVLSPLHF
TRBJ2-3,TRBD2,-,TRBV7-2,TGTGCCAGCAGCTTAGATCCTAGCGGGGGGTTTACGCAGTATTTT,CASSLDPSGGFTQYF
TRBJ1-1,TRBD1,-,TRBV15,TGTGCCACCAGCAAGACAGGGGTGAACACTGAAGCTTTCTTT,CATSKTGVNTEAFF
TRBJ1-1,-,once,TRBV6-1,TGTGCCAGCACCCTACAAGGCACTGAAGCTTTCTTT,CASTLQGTEAFF
TRBJ2-5,TRBD2,-,TRBV9,TGTGCCAGCAGCGCCGGGACTAGCGGGGGGGCGTACCAAGAGACCCAGTACTTC,CASSAGTSGGAYQETQYF
TRBJ1-2,-,-,TRBV4-3,TGCGCCAGCAGCGGTCGGGGTAGCAGTAGAATCTATGGCTACACCTTC,CASSGRGSSRIYGYTF
TRBJ2-1,TRBD2,-,TRBV5-1,TGCGCCAGCAGCTCATCCGGGACTACTTACAATGAGCAGTTCTTC,CASSSSGTTYNEQFF
TRBJ2-1,TRBD1,-,TRBV6-6,TGTGCCAGCAGTTGGGACAGCTCCTACAATGAGCAGTTCTTC,CASSWDSSYNEQFF
TRBJ1-1,-,-,TRBV5-1,TGCGCCAGCAGCTTGGTGGCAGGTTCAAATGAAGCTTTCTTT,CASSLVAGSNEAFF
TRBJ1-2,-,-,TRBV18,TGTGCCAGCTCACCAATCGCGCAGGAAAACTATGGCTACACCTTC,CASSPIAQENYGYTF
TRBJ2-1,-,-,TRBV5-6,TGTGCCAGCAGCTCCCTAAGGAGCTCAAGCTCCTACAATGAGCAGTTCTTC,CASSSLRSSSSYNEQFF
TRBJ2-7,-,-,TRBV27,TGTGCCAGCAGTTTAAGGTGGACCGACTCCTACGAGCAGTACTTC,CASSLRWTDSYEQYF
TRBJ2-6,-,once,TRBV6-1,TGTGCCAGCAGTGCCGTACAAGTCTCTGGGGCCAACGTCCTGACTTTC,CASSAVQVSGANVLTF
TRBJ1-6,-,once,TRBV4-3,TGCGCCAGCAGCCAAGCTGGACAGCGCAATTCACCCCTCCACTTT,CASSQAGQRNSPLHF
TRBJ2-7,TRBD1,-,TRBV7-9,TGTGCCAGCAGCTTAGGTGACAGGGGCGAGCAGTACTTC,CASSLGDRGEQYF
TRBJ1-1,-,-,TRBV19,TGTGCCAGTAGAATTACAGAGAGCTCCCCGATCGCTTTCTTT,CASRITESSPIAFF